This TCR beta chain was documented in a study of cytomegalovirus exposure and HLA in healthy donors. Notes on the study in general: Later analysis suggested most CMV-associated TCR beta chains were HLA-restricted.

CDR3 length equals 15 residues. Trimming left V 4 bases short and J 5 bases short, with 20 bases between. From germline, CDR1 is SQVTM and CDR2 ANQGSEA. Use of 60 Vbeta and 13 Jbeta primers characterized the PCR. Method: immunoSEQ multiplex PCR; TCRdb's copy keeps in-frame clones and lacks some. The top ten hold 20% to 25% of the sample, which has roughly 100,000 clones, approximately 69% seen once. The donors comprised healthy bone marrow donors. Of note for this clone: What it binds is unknown.

The sequence derives from a woman aged 45 to 65 in good health and CMV-seropositive. V gene TRBV29-1 combines with J gene TRBJ1-2; TRBD1 might be the D (6 bases). The sample comprised PBMCs. This chain's CDR3 is CSVAPNAGGAYGYTF. In DNA form, the CDR3 reads TGCAGCGTTGCTCCCAACGCGGGGGGCGCGTATGGCTACACCTTC.